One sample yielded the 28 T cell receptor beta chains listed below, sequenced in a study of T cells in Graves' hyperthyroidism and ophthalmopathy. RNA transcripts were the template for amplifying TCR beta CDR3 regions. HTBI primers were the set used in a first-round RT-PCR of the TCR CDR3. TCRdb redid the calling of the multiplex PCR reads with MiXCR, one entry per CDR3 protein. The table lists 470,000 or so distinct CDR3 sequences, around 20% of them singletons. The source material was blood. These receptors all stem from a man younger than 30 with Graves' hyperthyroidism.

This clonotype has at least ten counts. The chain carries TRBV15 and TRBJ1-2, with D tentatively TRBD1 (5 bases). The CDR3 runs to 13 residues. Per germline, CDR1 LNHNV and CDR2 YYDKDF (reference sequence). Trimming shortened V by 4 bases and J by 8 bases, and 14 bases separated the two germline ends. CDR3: CATSTTGGAGYTF. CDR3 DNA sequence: TGTGCCACCAGCACCACCGGCGGGGCCGGCTACACCTTC.

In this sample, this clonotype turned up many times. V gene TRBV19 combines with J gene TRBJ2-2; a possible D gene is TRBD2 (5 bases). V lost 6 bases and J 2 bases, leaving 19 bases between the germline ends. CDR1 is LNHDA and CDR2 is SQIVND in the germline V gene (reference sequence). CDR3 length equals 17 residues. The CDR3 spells CASSILWVGVNTGELFF. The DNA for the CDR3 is TGTGCCAGTAGCATCCTTTGGGTCGGGGTAAACACCGGGGAGCTGTTTTTT.

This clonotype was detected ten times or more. The CDR3 reads CASSPSGQGTSGYTF. CDR3 coding DNA: TGTGCCAGCAGTCCGTCGGGACAGGGGACGTCTGGCTACACCTTC. The chain is built from TRBV12-3 or TRBV12-4 and TRBJ1-2; 10 bases map to TRBD1. This CDR3 has 15 residues. With V trimmed by 5 bases and J by 7 bases, 10 bases remained unmatched.

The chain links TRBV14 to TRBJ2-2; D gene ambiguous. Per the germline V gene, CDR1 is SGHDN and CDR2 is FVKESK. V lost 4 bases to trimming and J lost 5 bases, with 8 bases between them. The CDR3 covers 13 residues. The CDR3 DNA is TGTGCCAGCAGCCCCTCTCGAACCGGGGAGCTGTTTTTT. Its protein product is CASSPSRTGELFF. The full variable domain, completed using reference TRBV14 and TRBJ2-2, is EAGVTQFPSHSVIEKGQTVTLRCDPISGHDNLYWYRRVMGKEIKFLLHFVKESKQDESGMPNNRFLAERTGGTYSTLKVQPAELEDSGVYFCASSPSRTGELFFGEGSRLTVL.

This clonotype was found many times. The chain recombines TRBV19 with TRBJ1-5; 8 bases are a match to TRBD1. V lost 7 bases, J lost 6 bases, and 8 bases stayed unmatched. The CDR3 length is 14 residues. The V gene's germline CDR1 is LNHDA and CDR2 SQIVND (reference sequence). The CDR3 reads CASNPAGGSQPQHF. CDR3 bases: TGTGCCAGTAATCCCGCAGGGGGCAGTCAGCCCCAGCATTTT.

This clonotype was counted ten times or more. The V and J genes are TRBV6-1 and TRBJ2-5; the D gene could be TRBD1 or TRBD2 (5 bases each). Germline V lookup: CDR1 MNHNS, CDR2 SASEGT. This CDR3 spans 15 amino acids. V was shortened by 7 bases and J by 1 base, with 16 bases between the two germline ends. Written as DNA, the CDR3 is TGTGCCAGCAATCCCGGGACCCTCTTCCAAGAGACCCAGTACTTC. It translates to CASNPGTLFQETQYF.

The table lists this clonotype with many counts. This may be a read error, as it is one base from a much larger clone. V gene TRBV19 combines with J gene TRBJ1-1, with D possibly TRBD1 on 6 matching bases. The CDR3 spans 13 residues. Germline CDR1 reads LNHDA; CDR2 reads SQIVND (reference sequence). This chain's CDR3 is CASSYTGNTGAFF. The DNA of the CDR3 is TGTGCCAGTAGTTACACAGGGAACACTGGAGCTTTCTTT. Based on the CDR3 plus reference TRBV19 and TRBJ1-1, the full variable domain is DGGITQSPKYLFRKEGQNVTLSCEQNLNHDAMYWYRQDPGQGLRLIYYSQIVNDFQKGDIAEGYSVSREKKESFPLTVTSAQKNPTAFYLCASSYTGNTGAFFGQGTRLTVV.

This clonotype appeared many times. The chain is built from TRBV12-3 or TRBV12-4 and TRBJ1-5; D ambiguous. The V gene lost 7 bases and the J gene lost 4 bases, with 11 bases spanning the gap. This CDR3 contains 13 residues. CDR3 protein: CASTVGSNQPQHF. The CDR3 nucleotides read TGTGCCAGCACCGTCGGGAGTAATCAGCCCCAGCATTTT.

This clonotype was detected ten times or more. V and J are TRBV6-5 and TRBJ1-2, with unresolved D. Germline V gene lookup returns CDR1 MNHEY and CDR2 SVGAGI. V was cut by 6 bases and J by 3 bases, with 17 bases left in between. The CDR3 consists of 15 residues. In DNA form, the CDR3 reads TGTGCCAGCAGCCACACTGGATCTGGGGACTATGGCTACACCTTC. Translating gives CASSHTGSGDYGYTF.

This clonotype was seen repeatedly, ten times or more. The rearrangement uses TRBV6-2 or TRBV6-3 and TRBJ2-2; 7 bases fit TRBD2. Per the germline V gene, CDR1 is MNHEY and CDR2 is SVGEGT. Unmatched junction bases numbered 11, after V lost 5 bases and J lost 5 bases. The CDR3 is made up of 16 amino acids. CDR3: CASSLTSEGKTGELFF. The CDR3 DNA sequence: TGTGCCAGCAGTCTAACTAGCGAGGGGAAGACCGGGGAGCTGTTTTTT.

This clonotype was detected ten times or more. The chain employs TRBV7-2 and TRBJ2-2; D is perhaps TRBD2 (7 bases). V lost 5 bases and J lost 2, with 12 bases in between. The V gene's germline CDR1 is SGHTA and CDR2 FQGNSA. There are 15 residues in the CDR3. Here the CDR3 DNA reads TGTGCCAGCAGCGGAGGGGGGGAAAACACCGGGGAGCTGTTTTTT. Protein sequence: CASSGGGENTGELFF.

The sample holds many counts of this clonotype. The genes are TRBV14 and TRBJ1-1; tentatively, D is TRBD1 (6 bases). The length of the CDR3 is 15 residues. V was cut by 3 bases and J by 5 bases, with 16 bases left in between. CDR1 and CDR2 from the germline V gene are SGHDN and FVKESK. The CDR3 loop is CASSHLTGGRTEAFF. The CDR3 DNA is TGTGCCAGCAGCCACCTGACAGGCGGGAGGACTGAAGCTTTCTTT.

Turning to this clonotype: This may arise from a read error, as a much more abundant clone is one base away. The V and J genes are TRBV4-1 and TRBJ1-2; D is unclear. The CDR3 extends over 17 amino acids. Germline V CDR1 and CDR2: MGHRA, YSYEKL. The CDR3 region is CASNQDRWSRNVYGYTF. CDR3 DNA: TGCGCCAGCAACCAAGATCGATGGTCGAGGAACGTCTATGGCTACACCTTC.

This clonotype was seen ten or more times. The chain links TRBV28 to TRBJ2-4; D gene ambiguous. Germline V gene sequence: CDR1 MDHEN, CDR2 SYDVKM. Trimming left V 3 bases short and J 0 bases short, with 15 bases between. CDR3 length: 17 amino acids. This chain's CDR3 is CASSLGFPTRAKNIQYF. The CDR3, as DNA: TGTGCCAGCAGTTTGGGCTTTCCGACGAGAGCCAAAAACATTCAGTACTTC.

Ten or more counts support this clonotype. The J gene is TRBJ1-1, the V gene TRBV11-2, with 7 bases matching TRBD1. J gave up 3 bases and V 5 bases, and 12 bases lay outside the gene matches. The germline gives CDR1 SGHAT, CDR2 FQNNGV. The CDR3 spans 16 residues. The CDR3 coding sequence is TGTGCCAGCAGCCCCGACAGGGTAAAAAGGGACACTGAAGCTTTCTTT. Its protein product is CASSPDRVKRDTEAFF.

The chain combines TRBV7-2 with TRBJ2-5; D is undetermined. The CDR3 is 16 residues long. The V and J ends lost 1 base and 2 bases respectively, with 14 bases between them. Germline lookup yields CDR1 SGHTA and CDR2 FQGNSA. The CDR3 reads CASSLGPIQRQETQYF. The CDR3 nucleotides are TGTGCCAGCAGCTTAGGGCCAATTCAGCGTCAAGAGACCCAGTACTTC.

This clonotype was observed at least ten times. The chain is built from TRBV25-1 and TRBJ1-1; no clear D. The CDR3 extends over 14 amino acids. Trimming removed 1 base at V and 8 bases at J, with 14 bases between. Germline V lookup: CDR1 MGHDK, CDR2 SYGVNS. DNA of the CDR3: TGTGCCAGCAGTGAATCTCGGGTATTCGCCGAAGCTTTCTTT. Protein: CASSESRVFAEAFF.

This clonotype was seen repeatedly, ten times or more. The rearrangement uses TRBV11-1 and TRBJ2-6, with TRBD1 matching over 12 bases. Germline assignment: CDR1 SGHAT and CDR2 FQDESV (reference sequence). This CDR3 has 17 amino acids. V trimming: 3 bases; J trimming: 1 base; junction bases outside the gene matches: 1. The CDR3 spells CASSLGQGASGANVLTF. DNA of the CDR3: TGTGCCAGCAGCTTGGGACAGGGGGCGTCTGGGGCCAACGTCCTGACTTTC.

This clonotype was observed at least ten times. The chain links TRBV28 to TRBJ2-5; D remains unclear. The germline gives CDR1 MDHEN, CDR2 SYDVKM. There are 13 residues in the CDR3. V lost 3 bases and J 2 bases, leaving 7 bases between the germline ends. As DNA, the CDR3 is TGTGCCAGCAGTTTTCGTGAACAAGAGACCCAGTACTTC. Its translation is CASSFREQETQYF.

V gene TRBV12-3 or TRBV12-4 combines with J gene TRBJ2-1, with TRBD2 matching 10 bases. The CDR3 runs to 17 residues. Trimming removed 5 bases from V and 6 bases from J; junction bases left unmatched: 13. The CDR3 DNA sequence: TGTGCCAGCAGTCTAATAGTGGCTAGCGGGGGCTTCAATGAGCAGTTCTTC. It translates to CASSLIVASGGFNEQFF.

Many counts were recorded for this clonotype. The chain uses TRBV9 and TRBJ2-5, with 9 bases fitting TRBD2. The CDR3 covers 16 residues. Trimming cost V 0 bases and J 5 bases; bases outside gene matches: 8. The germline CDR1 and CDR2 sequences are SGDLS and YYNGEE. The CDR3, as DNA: TGTGCCAGCAGCGTAGGCGCGGGGGGGCCGATCGAGACCCAGTACTTC. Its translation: CASSVGAGGPIETQYF.

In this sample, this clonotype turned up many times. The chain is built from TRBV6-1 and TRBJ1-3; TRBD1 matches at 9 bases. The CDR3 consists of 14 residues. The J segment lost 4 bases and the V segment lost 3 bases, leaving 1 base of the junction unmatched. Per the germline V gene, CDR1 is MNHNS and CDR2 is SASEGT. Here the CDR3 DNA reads TGTGCCAGCAGTGAGGGACAGGGAGGAAACACCATATATTTT. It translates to CASSEGQGGNTIYF.

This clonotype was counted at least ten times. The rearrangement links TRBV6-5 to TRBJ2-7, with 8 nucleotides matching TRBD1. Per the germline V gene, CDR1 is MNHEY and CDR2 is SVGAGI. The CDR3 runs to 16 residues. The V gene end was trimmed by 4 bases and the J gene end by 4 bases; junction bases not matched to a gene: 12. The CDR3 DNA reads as TGTGCCAGCAGTTCCCTGGCTAGGCAGGGGGCTTACGAGCAGTACTTC. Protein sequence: CASSSLARQGAYEQYF.

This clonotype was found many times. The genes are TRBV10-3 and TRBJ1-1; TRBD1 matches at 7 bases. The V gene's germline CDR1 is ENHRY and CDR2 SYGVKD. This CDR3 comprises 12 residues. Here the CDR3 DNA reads TGTGGTGGCCGCAGGGGGAGGGCTGAAGCTTTCTTT. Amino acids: CGGRRGRAEAFF.

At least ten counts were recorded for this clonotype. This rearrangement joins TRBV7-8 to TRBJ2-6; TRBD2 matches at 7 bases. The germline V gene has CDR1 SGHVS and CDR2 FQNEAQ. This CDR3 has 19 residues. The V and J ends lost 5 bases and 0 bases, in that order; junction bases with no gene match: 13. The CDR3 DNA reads TGTGCCAGCAGCCGCCCAGGCGGGGGAGCCTTCTCTGGGGCCAACGTCCTGACTTTC. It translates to CASSRPGGGAFSGANVLTF. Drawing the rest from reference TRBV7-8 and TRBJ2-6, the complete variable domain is GAGVSQSPRYKVAKRGQDVALRCDPISGHVSLFWYQQALGQGPEFLTYFQNEAQLDKSGLPSDRFFAERPEGSVSTLKIQRTQQEDSAVYLCASSRPGGGAFSGANVLTFGAGSRLTVL.

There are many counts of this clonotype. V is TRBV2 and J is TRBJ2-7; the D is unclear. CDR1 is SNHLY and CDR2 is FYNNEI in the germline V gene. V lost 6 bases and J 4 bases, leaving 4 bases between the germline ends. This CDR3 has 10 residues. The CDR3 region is CASRRYEQYF. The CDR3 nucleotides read TGTGCCAGCAGGAGGTACGAGCAGTACTTC.

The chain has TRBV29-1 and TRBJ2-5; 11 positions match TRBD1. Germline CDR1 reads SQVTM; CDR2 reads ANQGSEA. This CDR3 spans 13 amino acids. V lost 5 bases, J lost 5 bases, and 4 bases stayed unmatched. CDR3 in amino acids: CSVRTGGQETQYF. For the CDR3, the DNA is TGCAGCGTTCGGACAGGGGGCCAGGAGACCCAGTACTTC.

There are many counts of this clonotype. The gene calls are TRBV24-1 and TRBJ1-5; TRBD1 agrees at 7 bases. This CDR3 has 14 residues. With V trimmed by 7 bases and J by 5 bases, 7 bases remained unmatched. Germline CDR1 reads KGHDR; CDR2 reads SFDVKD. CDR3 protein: CATSPTGDDQPQHF. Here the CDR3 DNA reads TGTGCCACCAGCCCTACAGGGGACGATCAGCCCCAGCATTTT.